The entry that follows covers one T cell receptor (beta chain) sequence. What it binds is not known. Documented time point: week 11, during vaccination. The content of each vaccine dose was 300 ug of mutant IDH1 20-mer peptide, and topical imiquimod accompanied it. Assay used: immunoSEQ multiplex PCR; TCRdb lists only in-frame clones, some missing. Among roughly 130,000 clones listed, roughly 75% were seen once. This specimen comes from a study of a mutant IDH1 vaccine in newly diagnosed glioma. Germline V lookup: CDR1 MGHDK, CDR2 SYGVNS. This CDR3 spans 18 amino acids. The J segment lost 3 bases and the V segment lost 3 bases, leaving 11 bases of the junction unmatched.

The rearrangement uses TRBV25-1 and TRBJ2-7, with TRBD2 matching 13 bases. Sample: PBMCs, taken from a glioma patient whose treatment included an IDH1 peptide vaccine. This clonotype was obtained from a man aged 40-49 years with glioma. CDR3 region: CASSDSTSGRAIGYEQYF. For the CDR3, the DNA is TGTGCCAGCAGTGACTCAACTAGCGGGAGGGCCATAGGCTACGAGCAGTACTTC.